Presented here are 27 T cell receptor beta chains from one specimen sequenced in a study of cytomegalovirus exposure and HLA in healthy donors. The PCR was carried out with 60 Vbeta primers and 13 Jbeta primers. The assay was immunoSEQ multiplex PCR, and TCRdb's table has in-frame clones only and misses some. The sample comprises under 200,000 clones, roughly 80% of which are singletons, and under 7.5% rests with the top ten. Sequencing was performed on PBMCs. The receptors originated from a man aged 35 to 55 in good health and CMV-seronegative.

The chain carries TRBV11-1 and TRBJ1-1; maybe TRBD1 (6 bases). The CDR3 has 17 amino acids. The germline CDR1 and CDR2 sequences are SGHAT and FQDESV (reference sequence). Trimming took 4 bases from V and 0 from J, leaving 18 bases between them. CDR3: CASSYFPGGAMNTEAFF. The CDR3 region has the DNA TGTGCCAGCAGCTACTTCCCGGGGGGGGCGATGAACACTGAAGCTTTCTTT.

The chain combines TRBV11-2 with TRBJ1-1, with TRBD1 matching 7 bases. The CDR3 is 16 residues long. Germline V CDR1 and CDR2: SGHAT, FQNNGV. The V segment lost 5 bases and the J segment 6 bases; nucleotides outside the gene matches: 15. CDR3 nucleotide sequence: TGTGCCAGCAGCCGACGACAGGGCCCCTCAGTAGCTGAAGCTTTCTTT. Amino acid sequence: CASSRRQGPSVAEAFF.

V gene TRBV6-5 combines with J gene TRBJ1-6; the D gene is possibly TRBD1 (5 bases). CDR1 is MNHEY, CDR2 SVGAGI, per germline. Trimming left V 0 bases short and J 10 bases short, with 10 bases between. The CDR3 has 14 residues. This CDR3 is CASSYSRGNSPLHF. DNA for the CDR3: TGTGCCAGCAGTTACTCAAGGGGTAACTCACCCCTCCACTTT.

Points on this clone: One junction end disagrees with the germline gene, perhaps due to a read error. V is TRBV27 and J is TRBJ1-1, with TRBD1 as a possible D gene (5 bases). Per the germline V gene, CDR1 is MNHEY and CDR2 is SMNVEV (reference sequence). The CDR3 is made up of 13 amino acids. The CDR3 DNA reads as TGTGCCAGCAGTTTAAGACAGAACGCTGAAGCTTTCTTT. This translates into CASSLRQNAEAFF.

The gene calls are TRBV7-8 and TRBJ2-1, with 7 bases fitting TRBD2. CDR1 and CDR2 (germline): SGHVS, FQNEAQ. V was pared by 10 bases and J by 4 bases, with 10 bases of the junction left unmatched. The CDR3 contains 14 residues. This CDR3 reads CATAPRAGYNEQFF. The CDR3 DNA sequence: TGTGCCACAGCCCCTAGAGCGGGATACAATGAGCAGTTCTTC.

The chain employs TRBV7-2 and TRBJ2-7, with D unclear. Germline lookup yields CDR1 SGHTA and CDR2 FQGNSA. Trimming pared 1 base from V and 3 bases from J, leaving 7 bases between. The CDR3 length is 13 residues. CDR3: CASSLGPVYEQYF. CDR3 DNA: TGTGCCAGCAGCTTAGGCCCGGTCTACGAGCAGTACTTC.

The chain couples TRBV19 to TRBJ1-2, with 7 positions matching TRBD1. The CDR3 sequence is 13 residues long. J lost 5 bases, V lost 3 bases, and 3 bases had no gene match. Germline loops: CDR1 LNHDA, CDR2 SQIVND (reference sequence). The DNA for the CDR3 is TGTGCCAGTAGTATGGGACAGACGTATGGCTACACCTTC. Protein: CASSMGQTYGYTF.

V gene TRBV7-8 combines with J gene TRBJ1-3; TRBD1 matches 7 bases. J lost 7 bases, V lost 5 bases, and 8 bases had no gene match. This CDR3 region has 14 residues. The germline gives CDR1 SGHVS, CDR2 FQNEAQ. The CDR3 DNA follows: TGTGCCAGCAGCCTGCGACAGGGTCTCAACACCATATATTTT. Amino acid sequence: CASSLRQGLNTIYF. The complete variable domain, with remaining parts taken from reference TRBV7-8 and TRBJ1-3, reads GAGVSQSPRYKVAKRGQDVALRCDPISGHVSLFWYQQALGQGPEFLTYFQNEAQLDKSGLPSDRFFAERPEGSVSTLKIQRTQQEDSAVYLCASSLRQGLNTIYFGEGSWLTVV.

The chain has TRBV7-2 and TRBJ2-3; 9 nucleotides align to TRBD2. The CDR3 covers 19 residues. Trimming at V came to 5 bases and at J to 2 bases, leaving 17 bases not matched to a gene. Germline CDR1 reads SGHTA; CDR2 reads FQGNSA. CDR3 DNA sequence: TGTGCCAGCAGCCGGGGGCCCCGCGGAGCGGGGGGCCCCACAGATACGCAGTATTTT. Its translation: CASSRGPRGAGGPTDTQYF.

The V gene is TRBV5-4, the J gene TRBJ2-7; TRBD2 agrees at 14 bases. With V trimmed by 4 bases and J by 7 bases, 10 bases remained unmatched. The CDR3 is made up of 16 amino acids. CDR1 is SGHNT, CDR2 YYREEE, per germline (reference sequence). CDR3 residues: CASSPKGTSGRVEQYF. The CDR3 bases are TGTGCCAGCAGCCCGAAAGGGACTAGCGGGAGAGTTGAGCAGTACTTC.

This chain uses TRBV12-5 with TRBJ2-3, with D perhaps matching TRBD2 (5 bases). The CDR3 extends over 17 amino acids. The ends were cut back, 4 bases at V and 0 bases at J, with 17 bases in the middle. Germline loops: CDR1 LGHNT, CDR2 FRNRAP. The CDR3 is CASGWRRWMTSTDTQYF. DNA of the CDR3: TGTGCTAGTGGTTGGAGGCGGTGGATGACTAGCACAGATACGCAGTATTTT.

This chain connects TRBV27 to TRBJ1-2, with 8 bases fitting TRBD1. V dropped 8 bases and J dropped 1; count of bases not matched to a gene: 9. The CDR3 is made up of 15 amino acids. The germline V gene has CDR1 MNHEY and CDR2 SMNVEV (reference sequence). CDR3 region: CASGRGQGSNYGYTF. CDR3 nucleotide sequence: TGTGCCAGCGGCCGTGGACAGGGTAGTAACTATGGCTACACCTTC.

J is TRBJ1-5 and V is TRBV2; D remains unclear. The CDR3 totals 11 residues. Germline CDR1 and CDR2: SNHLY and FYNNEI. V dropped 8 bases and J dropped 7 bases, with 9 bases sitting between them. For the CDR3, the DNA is TGTGCCAGCGGACGGGGACAGCCCCAGCATTTT. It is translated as CASGRGQPQHF.

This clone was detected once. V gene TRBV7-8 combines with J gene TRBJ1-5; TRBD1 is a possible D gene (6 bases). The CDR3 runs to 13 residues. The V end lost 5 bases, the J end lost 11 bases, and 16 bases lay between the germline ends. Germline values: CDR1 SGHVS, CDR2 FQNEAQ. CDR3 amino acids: CASSLGAIMAQHF. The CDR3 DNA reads TGTGCCAGCAGCCTGGGGGCTATCATGGCCCAGCATTTT.

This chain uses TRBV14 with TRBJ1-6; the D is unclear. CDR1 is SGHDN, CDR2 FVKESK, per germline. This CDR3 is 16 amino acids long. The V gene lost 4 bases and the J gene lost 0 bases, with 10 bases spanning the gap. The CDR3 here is CASSRSVSSYNSPLHF. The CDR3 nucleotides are TGTGCCAGCAGCCGGAGCGTGAGCTCCTATAATTCACCCCTCCACTTT.

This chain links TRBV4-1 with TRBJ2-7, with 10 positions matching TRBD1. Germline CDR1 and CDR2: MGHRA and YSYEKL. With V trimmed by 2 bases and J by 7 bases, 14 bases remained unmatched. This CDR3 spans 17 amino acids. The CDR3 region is CASSQFGAGTGVGEQYF. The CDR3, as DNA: TGCGCCAGCAGCCAATTCGGAGCCGGGACAGGGGTGGGGGAGCAGTACTTC.

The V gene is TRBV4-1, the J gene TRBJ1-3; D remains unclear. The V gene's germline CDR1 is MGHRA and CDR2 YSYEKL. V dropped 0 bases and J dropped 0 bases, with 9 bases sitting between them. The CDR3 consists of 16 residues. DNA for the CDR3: TGCGCCAGCAGCCAAGAGAAACATATCTCTGGAAACACCATATATTTT. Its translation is CASSQEKHISGNTIYF.

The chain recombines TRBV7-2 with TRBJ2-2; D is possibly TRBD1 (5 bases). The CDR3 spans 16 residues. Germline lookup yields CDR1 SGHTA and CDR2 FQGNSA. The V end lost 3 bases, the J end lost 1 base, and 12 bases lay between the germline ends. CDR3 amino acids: CASSLFRTRNTGELFF. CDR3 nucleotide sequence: TGTGCCAGCAGCTTGTTTCGGACACGGAACACCGGGGAGCTGTTTTTT.

The CDR3 DNA reads as TGTGCCAGCAGTGAAAAGTCCCCTTTTGCGCTAGCGGGAGCTGAGCAGTACTTC. Translating it yields CASSEKSPFALAGAEQYF. This chain connects TRBV6-1 to TRBJ2-7, with 10 positions matching TRBD2. Germline assignment: CDR1 MNHNS and CDR2 SASEGT. The CDR3 contains 18 residues. V gave up 2 bases and J gave up 7 bases; unmatched junction bases: 17.

The CDR3 coding sequence is TGTGCCAGCAGCCCCTATCAGGGGGATGAGCAGTTCTTC. This codes for CASSPYQGDEQFF. The chain has TRBV7-2 and TRBJ2-1; 7 bases fit TRBD1. This CDR3 has 13 residues. Per the germline V gene, CDR1 is SGHTA and CDR2 is FQGNSA. The V segment lost 5 bases and the J segment 8 bases; nucleotides outside the gene matches: 6.

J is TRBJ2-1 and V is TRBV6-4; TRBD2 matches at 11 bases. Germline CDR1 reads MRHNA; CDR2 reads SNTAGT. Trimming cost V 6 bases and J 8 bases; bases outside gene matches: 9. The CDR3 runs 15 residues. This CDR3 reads CASSETSGSLYEQFF. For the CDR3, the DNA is TGTGCCAGCAGCGAAACTAGCGGGAGTTTGTATGAGCAGTTCTTC.

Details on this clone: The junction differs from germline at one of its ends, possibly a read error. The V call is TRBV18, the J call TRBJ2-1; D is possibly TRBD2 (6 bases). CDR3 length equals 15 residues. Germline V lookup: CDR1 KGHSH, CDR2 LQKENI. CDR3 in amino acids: CASSPITGTYSEQFF. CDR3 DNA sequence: TGTGCCAGCTCACCTATTACGGGGACTTACAGTGAGCAGTTCTTC.

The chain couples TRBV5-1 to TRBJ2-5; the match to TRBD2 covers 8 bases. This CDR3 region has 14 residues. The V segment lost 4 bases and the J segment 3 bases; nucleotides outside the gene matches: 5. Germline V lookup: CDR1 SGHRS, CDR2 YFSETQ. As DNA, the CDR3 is TGCGCCAGCAGCGCCGGGACTAGGGAAGAGACCCAGTACTTC. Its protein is CASSAGTREETQYF.

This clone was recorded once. The CDR3 DNA follows: TGTGCCTGGAGCAATAGCGGGAGGTCCTTCTCCTACAATGAGCAGTTCTTC. Its translation is CAWSNSGRSFSYNEQFF. The chain couples TRBV30 to TRBJ2-1; 10 bases agree with TRBD2. V gave up 3 bases and J gave up 0 bases; unmatched junction bases: 8. There are 17 residues in the CDR3. Germline V gives CDR1 GTSNPN, CDR2 SVGIG (reference sequence).

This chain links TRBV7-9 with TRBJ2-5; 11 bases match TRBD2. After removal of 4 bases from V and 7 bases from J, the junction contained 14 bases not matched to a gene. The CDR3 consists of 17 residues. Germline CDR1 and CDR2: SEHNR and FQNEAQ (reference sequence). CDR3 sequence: CASSSPEAGTSGVTQYF. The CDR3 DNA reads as TGTGCCAGCAGCTCCCCTGAGGCCGGGACTAGCGGAGTGACCCAGTACTTC. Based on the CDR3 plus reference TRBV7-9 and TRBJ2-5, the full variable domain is DTGVSQNPRHKITKRGQNVTFRCDPISEHNRLYWYRQTLGQGPEFLTYFQNEAQLEKSRLLSDRFSAERPKGSFSTLEIQRTEQGDSAMYLCASSSPEAGTSGVTQYFGPGTRLLVL.

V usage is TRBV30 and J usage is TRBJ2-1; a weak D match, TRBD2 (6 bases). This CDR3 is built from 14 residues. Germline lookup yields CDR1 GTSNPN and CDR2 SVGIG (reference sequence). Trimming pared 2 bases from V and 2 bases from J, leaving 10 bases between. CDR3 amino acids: CAWSNQRAYNEQFF. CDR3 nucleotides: TGTGCCTGGAGTAACCAGCGGGCCTACAATGAGCAGTTCTTC.

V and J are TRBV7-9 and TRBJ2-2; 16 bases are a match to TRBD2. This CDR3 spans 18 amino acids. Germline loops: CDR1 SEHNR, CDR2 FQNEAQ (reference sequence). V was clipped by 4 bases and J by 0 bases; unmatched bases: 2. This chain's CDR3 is CASSSGLAGGANTGELFF. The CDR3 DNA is TGTGCCAGCAGCTCGGGACTAGCGGGGGGGGCGAACACCGGGGAGCTGTTTTTT.